The 21 T cell receptor beta chains reported below all come from one sample, sequenced in a study of T cells after yellow fever vaccination. TCRdb itself ran the 5' RACE reads through MiXCR, one entry per CDR3 protein. The sample records under 700,000 distinct CDR3 sequences, less than 20% being singletons. This material consisted of PBMCs, taken 5 to 6 days after the first yellow fever vaccination. These receptors came from a man younger than 30 who received the YFV17D yellow fever vaccine.

This clonotype was seen many times. V gene TRBV20-1 combines with J gene TRBJ2-1; D is possibly TRBD1 (8 bases). The CDR3 sequence is 21 residues long. Deletions cut 2 bases from V and 9 bases from J, with 38 bases between. Germline CDR1 is DFQATT and CDR2 is SNEGSKA (reference sequence). CDR3 coding DNA: TGCAGTGCTAGACGGACAGGGATATCTTTAAAGCGGGGTTGGGCAATGTTTGAGCAGTTCTTC. Amino acids: CSARRTGISLKRGWAMFEQFF.

This clonotype was observed many times. The J gene is TRBJ2-7, the V gene TRBV5-6, with TRBD1 identical over 7 bases. The trim removed 0 bases at V and 3 bases at J, leaving 12 bases unmatched. CDR1 SGHDT and CDR2 YYEEEE come from the germline V gene. The CDR3 runs 17 residues. The CDR3, as DNA: TGTGCCAGCAGCTTGGCCTTGGGGACAGCTACTCTCTACGAGCAGTACTTC. It translates to CASSLALGTATLYEQYF.

In this sample, this clonotype turned up a few times. The V gene is TRBV11-2, the J gene TRBJ1-3; no clear D. V was cut by 5 bases and J by 1 base, with 6 bases left in between. Germline V gene lookup returns CDR1 SGHAT and CDR2 FQNNGV. The CDR3 length is 13 residues. This CDR3 reads CASSTPSGNTIYF. As DNA, the CDR3 is TGTGCCAGCAGCACCCCGTCTGGAAACACCATATATTTT.

Concerning this clonotype: An end of the junction does not agree with germline; a read error may underlie this. This rearrangement joins TRBV7-7 to TRBJ2-1; the D gene could be TRBD1 or TRBD2 (6 bases each). The germline V gene encodes CDR1 SSHAT and CDR2 FNYEAQ (reference sequence). This CDR3 is 13 amino acids long. The CDR3 DNA follows: TGTGCTAGCAGCAGACGGGGGCGTGATGAGCAGTTCTTC. This translates into CASSRRGRDEQFF.

In this sample, this clonotype turned up a few times. V is TRBV4-3 and J is TRBJ1-2; a weak D match, TRBD1 (6 bases). V was cut by 2 bases and J by 6 bases, with 13 bases left in between. CDR3 size: 14 residues. The V gene's germline CDR1 is LGHNA and CDR2 YSLEER. CDR3 DNA sequence: TGCGCCAGCAGCCAAATAGTAGGGGGGGATGGCTACACCTTC. This gives the protein CASSQIVGGDGYTF.

This clonotype was seen at least ten times. The chain employs TRBV9 and TRBJ1-1, with D possibly being TRBD1 (6 bases). V lost 0 bases and J lost 10, with 16 bases in between. The CDR3 contains 14 residues. Germline lookup yields CDR1 SGDLS and CDR2 YYNGEE. The CDR3 spells CASSVEPGAQSAFF. The DNA for the CDR3 is TGTGCCAGCAGCGTAGAACCAGGGGCCCAGTCAGCTTTCTTT.

Here the CDR3 DNA reads TGTGCCACCAGTGACCAAGGACAGGTGCAAGAGACCCAGTACTTC. Its translation: CATSDQGQVQETQYF. The chain recombines TRBV24-1 with TRBJ2-5; TRBD1 matches 7 bases. With V trimmed by 4 bases and J by 2 bases, 6 bases remained unmatched. The CDR3 spans 15 residues. The germline CDR1 and CDR2 sequences are KGHDR and SFDVKD.

This clonotype was detected a few times. This chain connects TRBV27 to TRBJ2-2; D may match TRBD1 or TRBD2 (5 bases each). V was clipped by 2 bases and J by 1 base, with 8 bases between them. This CDR3 comprises 15 residues. The germline V gene encodes CDR1 MNHEY and CDR2 SMNVEV (reference sequence). This CDR3 reads CASSLGGWNTGELFF. CDR3 bases: TGTGCCAGCAGTTTAGGGGGATGGAACACCGGGGAGCTGTTTTTT.

This rearrangement joins TRBV25-1 to TRBJ2-4; 7 positions match TRBD2. Losses at the gene ends were 4 bases for V and 11 bases for J; bases not matched to a gene: 5. Per germline, CDR1 MGHDK and CDR2 SYGVNS. CDR3 length equals 12 residues. CDR3 DNA: TGTGCCAGCAGTGTCGGGGGAGGGTTTCAGTACTTC. Its translation: CASSVGGGFQYF. Based on the CDR3 plus reference TRBV25-1 and TRBJ2-4, the full variable domain is EADIYQTPRYLVIGTGKKITLECSQTMGHDKMYWYQQDPGMELHLIHYSYGVNSTEKGDLSSESTVSRIRTEHFPLTLESARPSHTSQYLCASSVGGGFQYFGAGTRLSVL.

V and J are TRBV4-3 and TRBJ1-1; D uncertain. This CDR3 region has 13 residues. Germline V gene data show CDR1 as LGHNA and CDR2 as YSLEER. V shed 0 bases and J shed 4 bases, with 6 bases lying between them. CDR3 DNA sequence: TGCGCCAGCAGCCAAGAAGGAGGCACTGAAGCTTTCTTT. It specifies CASSQEGGTEAFF.

The chain joins TRBV27 to TRBJ1-5; D is ambiguous. V lost 9 bases and J lost 0, with 12 bases in between. Germline V CDR1 and CDR2: MNHEY, SMNVEV (reference sequence). This CDR3 has 14 residues. The CDR3 DNA reads as TGTGCCAGTCAGAACAGATATAGCAATCAGCCCCAGCATTTT. It translates to CASQNRYSNQPQHF.

The chain employs TRBV9 and TRBJ2-1; D uncertain. In germline, CDR1 is SGDLS, CDR2 YYNGEE. This CDR3 region has 15 residues. Deletions cut 3 bases from V and 3 bases from J, with 13 bases between. This chain's CDR3 is CASSGSLIGYNEQFF. CDR3 DNA sequence: TGTGCCAGCAGCGGTTCCCTTATCGGCTACAATGAGCAGTTCTTC. Using reference TRBV9 and TRBJ2-1 for the parts outside the CDR3, the full variable domain is DSGVTQTPKHLITATGQRVTLRCSPRSGDLSVYWYQQSLDQGLQFLIQYYNGEERAKGNILERFSAQQFPDLHSELNLSSLELGDSALYFCASSGSLIGYNEQFFGPGTRLTVL.

The chain is built from TRBV15 and TRBJ1-5, with 9 bases identical to TRBD1. This CDR3 has 17 residues. The germline CDR1 and CDR2 sequences are LNHNV and YYDKDF (reference sequence). V trimming: 5 bases; J trimming: 6 bases; junction bases outside the gene matches: 14. The CDR3 region is CATSQFLQGAVGQPQHF. CDR3 coding DNA: TGTGCCACCAGCCAATTTCTACAGGGGGCTGTGGGTCAGCCCCAGCATTTT.

The genes are TRBV19 and TRBJ1-1; no definite D call. Trimming removed 5 bases at V and 1 base at J, with 11 bases between. This CDR3 spans 14 amino acids. Germline CDR1 and CDR2: LNHDA and SQIVND (reference sequence). DNA of the CDR3: TGTGCCAGTAGTCAACCAGTCTCGAACACTGAAGCTTTCTTT. Its protein product is CASSQPVSNTEAFF.

The chain is built from TRBV7-9 and TRBJ1-2; a possible D gene is TRBD1 (5 bases). Per the germline V gene, CDR1 is SEHNR and CDR2 is FQNEAQ (reference sequence). The CDR3 totals 13 residues. V gave up 3 bases and J gave up 4 bases, with 9 bases separating them. The CDR3 spells CASSFLGTYGYTF. CDR3 DNA sequence: TGTGCCAGCAGCTTCCTGGGGACCTATGGCTACACCTTC.

This clonotype has more than one count but fewer than ten. J is TRBJ1-1 and V is TRBV20-1; D gene unclear. Germline lookup yields CDR1 DFQATT and CDR2 SNEGSKA (reference sequence). Between the trimmed V and J ends, which lost 3 bases and 8 bases, there was a span of 16 bases. This CDR3 has 13 residues. CDR3 DNA: TGCAGTGCTAGTTCATCCTCAGTGTGGGAAGCTTTCTTT. Its translation: CSASSSSVWEAFF.

V is TRBV7-9 and J is TRBJ1-6; weak D call: TRBD1 (6 bases). V lost 6 bases, J lost 10 bases, and 16 bases lay in between. This CDR3 has 14 residues. The germline V gene has CDR1 SEHNR and CDR2 FQNEAQ (reference sequence). The CDR3 sequence: CASRQTGSGSPLHF. In DNA, the CDR3 is TGTGCCAGCAGACAAACAGGGTCAGGGTCACCCCTCCACTTT.

V usage is TRBV9 and J usage is TRBJ2-3, with 7 nucleotides matching TRBD1. V shed 3 bases, J shed 4 bases, and the junction held 8 bases outside the gene matches. The CDR3 is 15 amino acids. CDR1 and CDR2 from the germline V gene are SGDLS and YYNGEE. CDR3 in DNA: TGTGCCAGCAGCGCGACAGGGTTGTTCCCAGATACGCAGTATTTT. This sequence encodes CASSATGLFPDTQYF.

The chain joins TRBV29-1 to TRBJ1-5; 10 positions match TRBD1. Looked up from germline, CDR1 is SQVTM and CDR2 is ANQGSEA. The CDR3 extends over 14 amino acids. The V gene end was trimmed by 4 bases and the J gene end by 2 bases; junction bases not matched to a gene: 2. The CDR3 protein is CSVGDRGGNQPQHF. CDR3 nucleotide sequence: TGCAGCGTTGGGGACAGGGGTGGCAATCAGCCCCAGCATTTT. Supplemented by reference TRBV29-1 and TRBJ1-5, the full variable domain reads SAVISQKPSRDICQRGTSLTIQCQVDSQVTMMFWYRQQPGQSLTLIATANQGSEATYESGFVIDKFPISRPNLTFSTLTVSNMSPEDSSIYLCSVGDRGGNQPQHFGDGTRLSIL.

J is TRBJ2-3 and V is TRBV24-1; TRBD2 agrees at 11 bases. V lost 3 bases and J lost 0; bases outside the gene matches: 4. The germline gives CDR1 KGHDR, CDR2 SFDVKD. The CDR3 covers 17 residues. The CDR3 region is CATSDAGTSGSTDTQYF. Here the CDR3 DNA reads TGTGCCACCAGTGATGCAGGGACTAGCGGAAGCACAGATACGCAGTATTTT.

This chain connects TRBV7-2 to TRBJ2-2; 8 nucleotides align to TRBD1. Germline CDR1 is SGHTA and CDR2 is FQGNSA. The CDR3 runs to 14 residues. Trimming removed 8 bases from V and 2 bases from J; junction bases left unmatched: 4. The chain's CDR3 is CASPGGPNTGELFF. The CDR3 DNA reads as TGTGCCAGCCCAGGGGGCCCAAACACCGGGGAGCTGTTTTTT.